A selection of T cell receptor beta chains follows, all from one sample in a study of T cells in Graves' hyperthyroidism and ophthalmopathy. In TCRdb, the multiplex PCR reads were re-called with MiXCR into one record per CDR3 protein. This sample has about 290,000 distinct CDR3 sequences, with about 17% found just once. The sample was blood. The receptors were sampled from a woman aged 60-75 years with Graves' ophthalmopathy. Both conserved end residues are part of each CDR3. The D gene is left open where the match is weak. Only some rows state a clone size, as once, few, many or a class for expanded clones.

v_gene	abundance	d_gene	j_gene	CDR3nt	CDR3aa
TRBV18	.	TRBD2	TRBJ2-2	TGTGCCAGCTCACTGACCGGGACTAGCGGGACGTCGGCCGGGGAGCTGTTTTTT	CASSLTGTSGTSAGELFF
TRBV3-1	many	.	TRBJ1-1	TGTGCCAGCAGCCCGTATCCTCCCACAGGGCGAGACACTGAAGCTTTCTTT	CASSPYPPTGRDTEAFF
TRBV20-1	few	.	TRBJ2-1	TGCAGTGCTTCCGCCATTGCGGGGTTGGAGCAGTTCTTC	CSASAIAGLEQFF
TRBV7-9	.	.	TRBJ2-1	TGTGCCAGCAGCGGTAATTCGAAGCTATTCTTC	CASSGNSKLFF
TRBV12-3/TRBV12-4	many	.	TRBJ1-1	TGTGCCAGCAGCTTTTCGGGGGGCACTGAAGCTTTCTTT	CASSFSGGTEAFF
TRBV20-1	many	.	TRBJ1-5	TGCAGTGCTAGTAACAATCAGCCCCAGCATTTT	CSASNNQPQHF
TRBV7-9	few	TRBD2	TRBJ2-1	TGTGCCAGCAGTTATAGGGGGCGGGAGGGCCGCCATGAGCAGTTCTTC	CASSYRGREGRHEQFF
TRBV7-2	few	.	TRBJ2-5	TGTGCCAGCAGCTCAAGGGTGGAGACCCAGTACTTC	CASSSRVETQYF
TRBV6-2/TRBV6-3	many	.	TRBJ2-3	TGTGCCAGCAGTGCCCACTTCCGCCGAAAACAGAGCACAGATACGCAGTATTTT	CASSAHFRRKQSTDTQYF
TRBV9	.	TRBD1	TRBJ2-2	TGTGCCAGCAGCGTAGTGGGGACAGGAGACGCCGCCGGGGAGCTGTTTTTT	CASSVVGTGDAAGELFF
TRBV7-8	many	.	TRBJ2-3	TGTGCCAGCACTGAAGCCACTACAGATACGCAGTATTTT	CASTEATTDTQYF
TRBV20-1	many	.	TRBJ1-6	TGCAGTGCTAGAGATTATAAGGGAGGCTCTAATTCACCCCTCCACTTT	CSARDYKGGSNSPLHF
TRBV28	many	TRBD1	TRBJ1-3	TGTGCCAGCAGTTTGGGCCACAGGGGAATCGGAAACACCATATATTTT	CASSLGHRGIGNTIYF
TRBV7-8	many	.	TRBJ1-2	TGTGCCAGCAGCTTAGAGGCGGGTGGCTACACCTTC	CASSLEAGGYTF
TRBV7-2	many	TRBD2	TRBJ2-7	TGTGCCAGCAGCTTAGCGCGGGAGACAGAGCAGTACTTC	CASSLARETEQYF
TRBV2	many	.	TRBJ2-7	TGTGCCAGCAGTCGGGAGATAACGCAGCAGTACTTC	CASSREITQQYF
TRBV9	few	TRBD2	TRBJ2-5	TGTGCCAGCAGCGCTGCGGGGGGGACGGGGGAGACCCAGTACTTC	CASSAAGGTGETQYF
TRBV28	few	.	TRBJ2-3	TGTGCCAGCAGTTTAAGTCAGGGCCGCACAGATACGCAGTATTTT	CASSLSQGRTDTQYF
TRBV19	.	TRBD1	TRBJ2-4	TGTGCCAGTAGTCAGACCGGGACAGGAAACCTGCAGTACTTC	CASSQTGTGNLQYF
TRBV15	once	TRBD1	TRBJ1-4	TGTGCCACCAGCAGGGAACAGGGGGGGCTCGGTCGAAAACTGTTTTTT	CATSREQGGLGRKLFF
TRBV9	few	TRBD1	TRBJ1-1	TGTGCCAGCAGCGAATGGACAGGGGAGACTGAAGCTTTCTTT	CASSEWTGETEAFF
TRBV9	many	.	TRBJ2-5	TGTGCCAGCACCGTTGGGCCGGAGGTAGAGACCCAGTACTTC	CASTVGPEVETQYF
TRBV15	many	.	TRBJ2-1	TGTGCCACCAGCTCCAGGAGGGCCTCTGAGCAGTTCTTC	CATSSRRASEQFF
TRBV9	many	.	TRBJ1-2	TGTGCCAGCAGCGTAGACCCCGCCGGGACGGCATATGGCTACACCTTC	CASSVDPAGTAYGYTF
TRBV5-6	.	.	TRBJ2-3	TGTGCCAGCAGCTCCAGGGTTTGGGCAGATACGCAGTATTTT	CASSSRVWADTQYF
TRBV7-2	many	.	TRBJ1-2	TGTGCCAGCAGCAAAACAGGGTATGGCTACACCTTC	CASSKTGYGYTF
TRBV2	many	TRBD2	TRBJ2-5	TGTGCCAGCAGAGTCTGGCGGGAGAGGGAGACCCAGTACTTC	CASRVWRERETQYF
TRBV19	.	TRBD2	TRBJ2-4	TGTGCCAGCACCCGCGGGGGGATGGAAAACATTCAGTACTTC	CASTRGGMENIQYF